These T cell receptor beta chains were read from a single sample in a study of CXCR3-negative and CXCR3-positive naive CD8 T cells. TCRdb derives one entry per CDR3 protein from the 5' RACE reads, leaving out DNA. The sample has over 70,000 distinct CDR3 sequences. The source material was naive CXCR3+ CD8+ T cells from blood. Source of these receptors: a human donor in good health. Some clones in this sample may be carry-over from other donors' samples. Each CDR3 is given with its conserved first and last residue.

v_gene	len	j_gene	CDR3aa
TRBV6-5	11	TRBJ2-4	CASRGGNIQYF
TRBV14	12	TRBJ2-7	CASSRRVYEQYF
TRBV7-6	17	TRBJ2-7	CASSPTPYRTGSYEQYF
TRBV12-3/TRBV12-4	13	TRBJ2-7	CASSLGDSYEQYF
TRBV28	12	TRBJ2-1	CASRPLGNEQFF
TRBV6-5	12	TRBJ1-1	CASSPRTEEAFF
TRBV3-1	14	TRBJ2-5	CASSQEGVEETQYF
TRBV11-3	15	TRBJ2-5	CASSSGTSGQETQYF
TRBV4-3	16	TRBJ2-1	CASSQDWTGGGDEQFF
TRBV29-1	13	TRBJ2-7	CSVEIGGTYEQYF
TRBV12-3/TRBV12-4	12	TRBJ1-1	CASSLGSTEAFF